This TCR beta chain came from a study of identical twins. Findings of the study overall: Interpretation of the results relied on cross-sectional statistical analysis and not on following the same donors. In cord blood, abundant beta clonotypes had fewer insertions; memory showed no trend.

This clonotype was recorded a few times. Its antigen is not identified. TCRdb independently ran MiXCR on the 5' RACE reads; one entry per CDR3 protein. The sample holds some 1,700,000 distinct CDR3 sequences, under 35% seen once. What was sequenced was cord blood. This clonotype originated in a newborn girl in good health.

The CDR3 here is CSALLTSGTDTQYF. The CDR3 DNA is TGCAGTGCTCTCCTGACTAGCGGCACAGATACGCAGTATTTT. V usage is TRBV20-1 and J usage is TRBJ2-3, with 8 bases matching TRBD2. CDR3 length equals 14 residues. From germline, CDR1 is DFQATT and CDR2 SNEGSKA (reference sequence). V trimming: 5 bases; J trimming: 1 base; junction bases outside the gene matches: 5.